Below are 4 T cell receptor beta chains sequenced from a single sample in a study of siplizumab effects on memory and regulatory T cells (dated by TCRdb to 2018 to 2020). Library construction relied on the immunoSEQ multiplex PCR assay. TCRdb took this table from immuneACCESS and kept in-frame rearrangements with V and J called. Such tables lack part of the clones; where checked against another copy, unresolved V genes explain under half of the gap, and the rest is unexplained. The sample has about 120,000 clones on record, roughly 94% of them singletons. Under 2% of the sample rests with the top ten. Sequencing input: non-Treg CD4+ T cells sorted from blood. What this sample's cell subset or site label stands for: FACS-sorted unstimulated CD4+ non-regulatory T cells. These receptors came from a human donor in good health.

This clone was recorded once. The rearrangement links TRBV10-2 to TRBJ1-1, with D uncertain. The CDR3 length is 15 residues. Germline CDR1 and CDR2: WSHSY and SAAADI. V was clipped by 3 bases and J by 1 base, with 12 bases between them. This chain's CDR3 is CASSEADIPNTEAFF. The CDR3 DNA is TGCGCCAGCAGTGAAGCGGATATTCCGAACACTGAAGCTTTCTTT.

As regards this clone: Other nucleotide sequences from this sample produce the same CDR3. CDR3 coding DNA: TGCGCCAGCAGCTCTTCTCCGGGACAGGCGTCCTATAATTCACCCCTCCACTTT. Translated: CASSSSPGQASYNSPLHF. The rearrangement joins TRBV5-1 to TRBJ1-6, with TRBD1 matching over 8 bases. Germline CDR1 and CDR2: SGHRS and YFSETQ. The J segment lost 1 base and the V segment lost 3 bases, leaving 9 bases of the junction unmatched. The CDR3 is made up of 18 amino acids. The full variable domain, rest sourced from reference TRBV5-1 and TRBJ1-6, is KAGVTQTPRYLIKTRGQQVTLSCSPISGHRSVSWYQQTPGQGLQFLFEYFSETQRNKGNFPGRFSGRQFSNSRSEMNVSTLELGDSALYLCASSSSPGQASYNSPLHFGNGTRLTVT.

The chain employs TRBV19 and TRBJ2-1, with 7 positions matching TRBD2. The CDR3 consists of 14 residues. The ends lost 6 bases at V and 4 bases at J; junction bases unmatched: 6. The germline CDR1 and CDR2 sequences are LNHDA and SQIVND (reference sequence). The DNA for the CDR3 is TGTGCCAGTAGAGCTCTAGCGGCTTACAATGAGCAGTTCTTC. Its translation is CASRALAAYNEQFF.

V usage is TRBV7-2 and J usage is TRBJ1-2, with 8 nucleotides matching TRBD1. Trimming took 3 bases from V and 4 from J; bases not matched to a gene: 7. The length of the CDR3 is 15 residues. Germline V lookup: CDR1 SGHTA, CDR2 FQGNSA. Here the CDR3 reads CASSLDRAIFYGYTF. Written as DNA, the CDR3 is TGTGCCAGCAGCTTGGACAGGGCGATATTCTATGGCTACACCTTC.